Below are 4 T cell receptor beta chains sequenced from a single sample in a study of shared clonotypes between healthy human individuals. The table came from immunoSEQ multiplex PCR; TCRdb's copy has only in-frame clones and leaves some out. The sample has 950,000 to 1,300,000 clones, approximately 72% seen once. Material for sequencing was memory CD4+ T cells sorted from blood. Specified subset: CD45RA-negative fraction. The receptor source for this set is a man aged 18 to 35 in good health.

The chain uses TRBV5-1 and TRBJ1-4; TRBD1 agrees at 7 bases. CDR1 SGHRS and CDR2 YFSETQ come from the germline V gene. The CDR3 length is 14 residues. The junction had 6 bases not matched to a gene; V was cut back by 2 bases and J by 8 bases. The DNA for the CDR3 is TGCGCCAGCAGCTTAGACAGGGTATCCGAAAAACTGTTTTTT. It translates to CASSLDRVSEKLFF.

This rearrangement joins TRBV5-8 to TRBJ1-5; 9 bases line up with TRBD1. Germline CDR1 is SGHTS and CDR2 is YDEGEE. This CDR3 comprises 16 residues. The V segment lost 3 bases and the J segment 4 bases; nucleotides outside the gene matches: 8. The CDR3 DNA reads TGTGCCAGCAGCTGGGACAGGGCCGTAGGGAATCAGCCCCAGCATTTT. Protein sequence: CASSWDRAVGNQPQHF. The whole variable domain, filled in from reference TRBV5-8 and TRBJ1-5, reads EAGVTQSPTHLIKTRGQQATLRCSPISGHTSVYWYQQALGLGLQFLLWYDEGEERNRGNFPPRFSGRQFPNYSSELNVNALELEDSALYLCASSWDRAVGNQPQHFGDGTRLSIL.

V usage is TRBV19 and J usage is TRBJ2-7; 12 bases match TRBD2. The CDR3 is 15 amino acids. V lost 6 bases, J lost 3 bases, and 6 bases stayed unmatched. The germline CDR1 and CDR2 sequences are LNHDA and SQIVND (reference sequence). The CDR3 region has the DNA TGTGCCAGTAGCACTTCGACTAGCGGGGGCTACGAGCAGTACTTC. Its protein product is CASSTSTSGGYEQYF.

This clone was detected only once. J is TRBJ2-5 and V is TRBV29-1; D not certain. The J call may be wrong; the DNA end is better matched by TRBJ2-7. There are 13 residues in the CDR3. Per the germline V gene, CDR1 is SQVTM and CDR2 is ANQGSEA. Here the CDR3 reads CSVVGRNSYEQYF. The CDR3 nucleotides read TGCAGCGTTGTAGGCAGGAACTCCTACGAGCAGTACTTC.